These 22 T cell receptor beta chains share one sample of origin, sequenced in a study of cytomegalovirus exposure and HLA in healthy donors. Primers for the PCR totalled 60 Vbeta and 13 Jbeta. Profiled with immunoSEQ multiplex PCR; TCRdb holds only in-frame clones, not every one. The sample has about 130,000 clones; roughly 78% are singletons. Input material: PBMCs. These receptors were taken from a man aged 25-40 years in good health and CMV-seronegative.

The chain uses TRBV28 and TRBJ1-2; no reliable D call. Germline V lookup: CDR1 MDHEN, CDR2 SYDVKM. The CDR3 length is 12 residues. V was trimmed by 3 bases and J by 5 bases, leaving 7 bases between them. The CDR3 reads CASSFKRYGYTF. CDR3 sequence (DNA): TGTGCCAGCAGTTTCAAGAGATATGGCTACACCTTC.

With respect to this clone: At one end, the junction sequence differs from germline, possibly due to a read error. The V gene is TRBV6-5, the J gene TRBJ1-2; 8 positions agree with TRBD1. Germline values: CDR1 MNHEY, CDR2 SVGAGI. The CDR3 has 15 amino acids. The CDR3 here is CASSYSIGQGHGYPF. CDR3 coding DNA: TGTGCCAGCAGTTACTCGATAGGACAGGGCCATGGCTACCCCTTC.

V is TRBV11-2 and J is TRBJ2-7; 7 positions match TRBD1. The CDR3 covers 13 residues. Germline V lookup: CDR1 SGHAT, CDR2 FQNNGV. Trimming took 8 bases from V and 2 from J; bases not matched to a gene: 6. The CDR3 region is CASLGTETYEQYF. The CDR3 coding sequence is TGTGCCAGCCTGGGGACAGAAACCTACGAGCAGTACTTC.

The chain combines TRBV18 with TRBJ2-1, with 7 nucleotides matching TRBD1. After removal of 3 bases from V and 7 bases from J, the junction contained 9 bases not matched to a gene. This CDR3 region has 15 residues. In germline, CDR1 is KGHSH, CDR2 LQKENI. The CDR3 DNA follows: TGTGCCAGCTCACCGGGCCAGGGGGTGAGGAATGAGCAGTTCTTC. Encoded protein: CASSPGQGVRNEQFF.

This clone was observed a few times. The rearrangement joins TRBV6-1 to TRBJ1-3; D uncertain. This CDR3 region has 16 residues. Germline assignment: CDR1 MNHNS and CDR2 SASEGT. Trimming shortened V by 4 bases and J by 0 bases, and 13 bases separated the two germline ends. The CDR3 is CASSGGHGGSGNTIYF. The CDR3 DNA reads as TGTGCCAGCAGTGGTGGTCATGGAGGCTCTGGAAACACCATATATTTT.

The V and J genes are TRBV27 and TRBJ2-7, with a possible D match to TRBD2 (5 bases). The V end was cut by 8 bases, the J end by 6 bases, with 14 bases between. The germline CDR1 and CDR2 sequences are MNHEY and SMNVEV (reference sequence). This CDR3 spans 12 amino acids. CDR3 nucleotides: TGTGCCAGCGGGGTACTAGTGACCGAGCAGTACTTC. This encodes CASGVLVTEQYF.

J is TRBJ2-3 and V is TRBV5-4, with D perhaps matching TRBD2 (7 bases). CDR1 and CDR2 (germline): SGHNT, YYREEE (reference sequence). CDR3 length: 17 residues. V dropped 0 bases and J dropped 1 base, with 15 bases sitting between them. The CDR3 protein is CASSLAWGLAGTDTQYF. CDR3 DNA: TGTGCCAGCAGCTTGGCGTGGGGGCTAGCGGGCACAGATACGCAGTATTTT.

J is TRBJ2-1 and V is TRBV4-1, with D unclear. The CDR3 consists of 16 residues. The ends were cut back, 5 bases at V and 2 bases at J, with 16 bases in the middle. Germline values: CDR1 MGHRA, CDR2 YSYEKL. CDR3 DNA: TGCGCCAGCAGCGCCTTGATAGACGCGGCCTACAATGAGCAGTTCTTC. It codes for CASSALIDAAYNEQFF.

This clone was picked up one time. The chain links TRBV18 to TRBJ2-3, with 10 bases identical to TRBD2. V lost 5 bases to trimming and J lost 8 bases; unmatched junction nucleotides: 10. Germline loops: CDR1 KGHSH, CDR2 LQKENI. This CDR3 spans 15 amino acids. CDR3 sequence reads: CASSELAGEAATQYF. The CDR3 DNA reads as TGTGCCAGCTCAGAGCTAGCGGGGGAAGCGGCTACGCAGTATTTT.

This clone was counted once. The genes are TRBV23-1 and TRBJ2-1, with a possible D match to TRBD2 (7 bases). TRBV23-1 is treated as an ORF (open reading frame) with a function not yet certain. The CDR3 length is 17 residues. Trimming cost V 4 bases and J 2 bases, with 18 bases left between them. CDR3 in DNA: TGCGCCAGCAGTCTTCCAGGGGCGGGAGTTCCCTACAATGAGCAGTTCTTC. This codes for CASSLPGAGVPYNEQFF.

Only one count was recorded for this clone. The chain has TRBV10-2 and TRBJ2-1, with a weak D call TRBD1 (6 bases). V gave up 5 bases and J gave up 0 bases, with 23 bases separating them. The CDR3 loop spans 19 amino acids. Germline loops: CDR1 WSHSY, CDR2 SAAADI. CDR3 in DNA: TGCGCCAGCAGTCCTACAGGGCGTGGGACGACGGGCTCCTACAATGAGCAGTTCTTC. Translated, it gives CASSPTGRGTTGSYNEQFF.

The chain carries TRBV4-1 and TRBJ2-7; 7 nucleotides match TRBD2. The V segment lost 5 bases and the J segment 0 bases; nucleotides outside the gene matches: 4. Germline V gene data show CDR1 as MGHRA and CDR2 as YSYEKL. CDR3 size: 14 residues. In DNA form, the CDR3 reads TGCGCCAGCAGCTTCGGGGGGAGCTCCTACGAGCAGTACTTC. It translates to CASSFGGSSYEQYF.

The rearrangement joins TRBV11-2 to TRBJ2-7, with 11 bases that match TRBD2. The CDR3 extends over 15 amino acids. Looked up from germline, CDR1 is SGHAT and CDR2 is FQNNGV. V shed 2 bases, J shed 5 bases, and the junction held 5 bases outside the gene matches. This CDR3 is CASSLQLAGENEQYF. In nucleotides, the CDR3 is TGTGCCAGCAGCTTACAACTAGCGGGAGAAAACGAGCAGTACTTC. The complete variable domain, with remaining parts taken from reference TRBV11-2 and TRBJ2-7, reads EAGVAQSPRYKIIEKRQSVAFWCNPISGHATLYWYQQILGQGPKLLIQFQNNGVVDDSQLPKDRFSAERLKGVDSTLKIQPAKLEDSAVYLCASSLQLAGENEQYFGPGTRLTVT.

This clone was counted between two and nine times. The V call is TRBV4-1, the J call TRBJ1-2; TRBD1 agrees at 7 bases. V shed 1 base, J shed 3 bases, and the junction held 8 bases outside the gene matches. Germline values: CDR1 MGHRA, CDR2 YSYEKL. The CDR3 totals 16 residues. The CDR3 loop reads CASSQGFAGGYYGYTF. CDR3 in DNA: TGCGCCAGCAGCCAAGGGTTCGCAGGGGGATACTATGGCTACACCTTC.

The gene calls are TRBV11-3 and TRBJ2-1; 7 bases match TRBD1. This CDR3 contains 13 residues. The junction had 5 bases not matched to a gene; V was cut back by 6 bases and J by 6 bases. CDR1 and CDR2 (germline): SGHNT, YENEEA. DNA of the CDR3: TGTGCCAGCAGGTCACAGGGGTTCAATGAGCAGTTCTTC. Translated, it gives CASRSQGFNEQFF.

The chain couples TRBV15 to TRBJ2-1; 8 nucleotides align to TRBD2. This CDR3 is built from 15 residues. After removal of 2 bases from V and 0 bases from J, the junction contained 0 bases not matched to a gene. Germline CDR1 is LNHNV and CDR2 is YYDKDF (reference sequence). CDR3 sequence (DNA): TGTGCCACCAGCAGACTAGCGGGCTCCTACAATGAGCAGTTCTTC. Translation gives CATSRLAGSYNEQFF.

This clone came up once. The chain joins TRBV27 to TRBJ2-5; D may be TRBD2 (6 bases). CDR1 and CDR2 from the germline V gene are MNHEY and SMNVEV (reference sequence). The CDR3 has 14 residues. Deletions cut 6 bases from V and 2 bases from J, with 13 bases between. The CDR3 sequence is CASREGLLQETQYF. In nucleotides, the CDR3 is TGTGCCAGCAGGGAGGGACTCCTTCAAGAGACCCAGTACTTC.

V gene TRBV7-2 combines with J gene TRBJ2-1, with 9 bases identical to TRBD2. V lost 5 bases, J lost 9 bases, and 20 bases stayed unmatched. The CDR3 totals 18 residues. Germline CDR1 reads SGHTA; CDR2 reads FQGNSA. The CDR3 protein is CASSPRPGWAGGLGEQFF. DNA for the CDR3: TGTGCCAGCAGCCCGCGACCAGGCTGGGCGGGAGGGCTGGGTGAGCAGTTCTTC. Drawing the rest from reference TRBV7-2 and TRBJ2-1, the complete variable domain is GAGVSQSPSNKVTEKGKDVELRCDPISGHTALYWYRQSLGQGLEFLIYFQGNSAPDKSGLPSDRFSAERTGGSVSTLTIQRTQQEDSAVYLCASSPRPGWAGGLGEQFFGPGTRLTVL.

V is TRBV6-6 and J is TRBJ2-5; TRBD1 aligns across 7 bases. J lost 5 bases, V lost 7 bases, and 7 bases had no gene match. The CDR3 length is 13 residues. CDR1 MNHNY and CDR2 SVGAGI come from the germline V gene (reference sequence). In nucleotides, the CDR3 is TGTGCCAGCAATCCACAGGGGAGTGAGACCCAGTACTTC. This encodes CASNPQGSETQYF.

The chain uses TRBV7-9 and TRBJ2-7; 8 nucleotides match TRBD1. The CDR3 covers 12 residues. Germline values: CDR1 SEHNR, CDR2 FQNEAQ (reference sequence). V was clipped by 5 bases and J by 9 bases; unmatched bases: 6. CDR3 bases: TGTGCCAGCAGCCACCCCGACAGGGGGCAGTACTTC. Protein product: CASSHPDRGQYF.

Here the CDR3 reads CSVARGSVNEQYF. CDR3 DNA sequence: TGCAGCGTTGCCCGGGGAAGCGTCAACGAGCAGTACTTC. The rearrangement joins TRBV29-1 to TRBJ2-5; possibly TRBD2 for D (5 bases). The last part of the DNA fits TRBJ2-7 better; the J call may be wrong. Germline lookup yields CDR1 SQVTM and CDR2 ANQGSEA. CDR3 size: 13 residues.

The chain employs TRBV30 and TRBJ2-3; 8 bases fit TRBD1. The CDR3 has 12 amino acids. The germline gives CDR1 GTSNPN, CDR2 SVGIG (reference sequence). CDR3 coding DNA: TGTGCTCAGGACAGGGTGACAGATACGCAGTATTTT. This translates into CAQDRVTDTQYF.